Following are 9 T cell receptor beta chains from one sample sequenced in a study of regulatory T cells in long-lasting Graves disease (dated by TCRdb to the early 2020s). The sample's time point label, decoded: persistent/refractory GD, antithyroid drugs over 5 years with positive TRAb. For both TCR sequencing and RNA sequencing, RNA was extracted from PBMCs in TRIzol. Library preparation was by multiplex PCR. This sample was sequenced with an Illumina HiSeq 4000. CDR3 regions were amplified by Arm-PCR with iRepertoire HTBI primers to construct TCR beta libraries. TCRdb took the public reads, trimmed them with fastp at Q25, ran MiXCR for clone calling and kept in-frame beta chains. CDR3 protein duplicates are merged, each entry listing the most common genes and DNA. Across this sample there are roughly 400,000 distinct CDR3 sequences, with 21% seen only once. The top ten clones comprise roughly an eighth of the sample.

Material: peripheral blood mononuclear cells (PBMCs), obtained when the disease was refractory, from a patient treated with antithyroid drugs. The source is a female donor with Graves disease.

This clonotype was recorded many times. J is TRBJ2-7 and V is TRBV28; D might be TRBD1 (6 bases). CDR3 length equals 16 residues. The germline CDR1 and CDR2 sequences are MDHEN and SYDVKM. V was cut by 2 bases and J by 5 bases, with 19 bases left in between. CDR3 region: CASSLGIKNRVHEQYF. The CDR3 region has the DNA TGTGCCAGCAGTTTAGGGATTAAAAACAGGGTCCACGAGCAGTACTTC.

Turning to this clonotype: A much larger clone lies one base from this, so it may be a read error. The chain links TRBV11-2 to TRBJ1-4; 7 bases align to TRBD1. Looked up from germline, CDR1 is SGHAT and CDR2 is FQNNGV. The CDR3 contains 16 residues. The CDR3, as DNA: TGTACCAGCAGCTTAGTTCCAGACAGGGCGGCGGAAAAACTGTTTTTT. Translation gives CTSSLVPDRAAEKLFF.

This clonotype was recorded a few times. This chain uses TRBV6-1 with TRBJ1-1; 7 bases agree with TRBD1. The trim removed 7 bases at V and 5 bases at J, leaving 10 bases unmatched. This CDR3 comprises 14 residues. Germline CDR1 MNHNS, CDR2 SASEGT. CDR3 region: CASTKTGFETEAFF. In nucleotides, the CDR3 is TGTGCCAGCACTAAGACAGGGTTCGAGACTGAAGCTTTCTTT.

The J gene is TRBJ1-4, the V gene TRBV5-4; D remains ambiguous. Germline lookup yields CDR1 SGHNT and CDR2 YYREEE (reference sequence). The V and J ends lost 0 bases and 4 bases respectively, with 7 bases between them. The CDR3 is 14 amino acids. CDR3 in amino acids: CASSLDQNNEKLFF. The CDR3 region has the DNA TGTGCCAGCAGCTTGGATCAGAATAATGAAAAACTGTTTTTT. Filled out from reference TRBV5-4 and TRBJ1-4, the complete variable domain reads ETGVTQSPTHLIKTRGQQVTLRCSSQSGHNTVSWYQQALGQGPQFIFQYYREEENGRGNFPPRFSGLQFPNYSSELNVNALELDDSALYLCASSLDQNNEKLFFGSGTQLSVL.

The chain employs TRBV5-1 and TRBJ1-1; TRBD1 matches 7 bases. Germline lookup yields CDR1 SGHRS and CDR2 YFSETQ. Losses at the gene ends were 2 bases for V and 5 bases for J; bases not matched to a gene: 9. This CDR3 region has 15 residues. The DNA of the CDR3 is TGCGCCAGCAGCTTCGACGGTACAGGGGTGACTGAAGCTTTCTTT. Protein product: CASSFDGTGVTEAFF.

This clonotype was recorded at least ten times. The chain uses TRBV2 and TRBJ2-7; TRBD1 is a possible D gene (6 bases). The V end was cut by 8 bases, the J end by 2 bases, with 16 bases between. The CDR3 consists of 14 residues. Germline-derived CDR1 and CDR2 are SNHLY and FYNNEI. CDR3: CASVPGHDTYEQYF. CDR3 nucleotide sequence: TGTGCCAGCGTCCCGGGACATGATACCTACGAGCAGTACTTC.

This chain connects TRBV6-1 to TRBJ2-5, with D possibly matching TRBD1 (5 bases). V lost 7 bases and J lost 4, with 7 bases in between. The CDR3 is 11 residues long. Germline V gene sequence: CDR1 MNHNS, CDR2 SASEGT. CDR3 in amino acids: CASKGVETQYF. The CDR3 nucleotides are TGTGCCAGCAAAGGGGTAGAGACCCAGTACTTC.

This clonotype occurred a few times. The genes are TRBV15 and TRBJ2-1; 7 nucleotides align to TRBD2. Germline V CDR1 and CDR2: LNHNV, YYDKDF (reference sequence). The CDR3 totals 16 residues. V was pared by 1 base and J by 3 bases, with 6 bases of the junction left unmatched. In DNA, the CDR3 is TGTGCCACCAGCAGAGCGGCGACTAGCCACTACAATGAGCAGTTCTTC. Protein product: CATSRAATSHYNEQFF.

CDR3 in DNA: TGTGCCTGGACTCGGGGCCTAGCAACCACTGAAGCTTTCTTT. Its translation: CAWTRGLATTEAFF. V usage is TRBV30 and J usage is TRBJ1-1; a possible D gene is TRBD1 (5 bases). Germline V gene lookup returns CDR1 GTSNPN and CDR2 SVGIG (reference sequence). The CDR3 spans 14 residues. Trimming stripped 4 bases from V and 4 bases from J, with 16 bases between.